Below, 20 T cell receptor beta chains from the same sample are listed, as sequenced in a study of cytomegalovirus exposure and HLA in healthy donors. The PCR made use of 60 Vbeta and 13 Jbeta primers. The protocol was immunoSEQ multiplex PCR, while the TCRdb copy is restricted to in-frame clones and leaves out a portion. This table has about 180,000 clones, over 65% appearing once. Sequencing used PBMCs. Every receptor here comes from a woman between 55 and 75 years old in good health and CMV-seropositive.

The chain combines TRBV19 with TRBJ1-2; TRBD1 agrees at 7 bases. The trim removed 8 bases at V and 4 bases at J, leaving 7 bases unmatched. Germline V CDR1 and CDR2: LNHDA, SQIVND (reference sequence). This CDR3 is 13 amino acids long. The CDR3 region is CASADREAYGYTF. In DNA form, the CDR3 reads TGTGCCAGTGCTGACAGGGAGGCCTATGGCTACACCTTC.

This chain joins TRBV18 and TRBJ1-2, with 8 bases that match TRBD1. V gave up 1 base and J gave up 3 bases; unmatched junction bases: 4. The CDR3 runs to 15 residues. CDR1 KGHSH and CDR2 LQKENI come from the germline V gene. The CDR3 DNA is TGTGCCAGCTCACCACGGGACAGGCCCGACTATGGCTACACCTTC. This codes for CASSPRDRPDYGYTF.

The V gene is TRBV5-1, the J gene TRBJ2-2; D may be TRBD2 (6 bases). V shed 2 bases and J shed 4 bases, with 12 bases lying between them. The V gene's germline CDR1 is SGHRS and CDR2 YFSETQ. The CDR3 has 15 amino acids. The CDR3 is CASSFSGEPTGELFF. The CDR3 coding sequence is TGCGCCAGCAGCTTCTCGGGGGAGCCCACCGGGGAGCTGTTTTTT.

The rearrangement links TRBV19 to TRBJ1-6, with 8 bases that match TRBD1. Germline V lookup: CDR1 LNHDA, CDR2 SQIVND (reference sequence). V lost 9 bases to trimming and J lost 4 bases; unmatched junction nucleotides: 8. The CDR3 is made up of 15 amino acids. The CDR3 sequence: CASRGQAGYNSPLHF. CDR3 DNA sequence: TGTGCCAGCCGGGGACAGGCCGGTTATAATTCACCCCTCCACTTT.

This clone has just one count. This rearrangement joins TRBV9 to TRBJ2-4; 11 positions match TRBD1. Germline V gives CDR1 SGDLS, CDR2 YYNGEE. The CDR3 is made up of 13 amino acids. V was pared by 3 bases and J by 7 bases, with 0 bases of the junction left unmatched. CDR3 region: CASSGDRGNIQYF. The CDR3 DNA follows: TGTGCCAGCAGCGGGGACAGGGGGAACATTCAGTACTTC.

About this clone itself: A junction end diverges from the germline sequence, so it may reflect a read error. J is TRBJ1-1 and V is TRBV7-9; no clear D. Per the germline V gene, CDR1 is SEHNR and CDR2 is FQNEAQ (reference sequence). The CDR3 extends over 8 amino acids. CDR3 sequence: CASSLGGF. CDR3 bases: TGTGCCAGCAGCTTAGGAGGGTTT.

The chain couples TRBV28 to TRBJ2-1, with D unresolved. Germline loops: CDR1 MDHEN, CDR2 SYDVKM. Trimming shortened V by 11 bases and J by 9 bases, and 20 bases separated the two germline ends. The CDR3 length is 13 residues. CDR3: CAGTRQDLGEQFF. CDR3 DNA sequence: TGTGCCGGCACTCGGCAGGATCTGGGTGAGCAGTTCTTC. The whole variable domain, remainder taken from reference TRBV28 and TRBJ2-1, is DVKVTQSSRYLVKRTGEKVFLECVQDMDHENMFWYRQDPGLGLRLIYFSYDVKMKEKGDIPEGYSVSREKKERFSLILESASTNQTSMYLCAGTRQDLGEQFFGPGTRLTVL.

As regards this clone: The junction does not match germline at one end; this may be a read error. CDR3 in DNA: TGTGCCAGCGGCTTAATTTTTAGTTCGGAGACCCAGTACTTC. Translated, it gives CASGLIFSSETQYF. This chain links TRBV7-9 with TRBJ2-5; D call uncertain. Germline V gene data show CDR1 as SEHNR and CDR2 as FQNEAQ (reference sequence). The CDR3 has 14 amino acids. The full variable domain, its missing parts supplied by reference TRBV7-9 and TRBJ2-5, is DTGVSQNPRHKITKRGQNVTFRCDPISEHNRLYWYRQTLGQGPEFLTYFQNEAQLEKSRLLSDRFSAERPKGSFSTLEIQRTEQGDSAMYLCASGLIFSSETQYFGPGTRLLVL.

This clone was seen once. The chain employs TRBV5-6 and TRBJ2-7, with a weak D call TRBD1 (6 bases). The V end lost 2 bases, the J end lost 7 bases, and 19 bases lay between the germline ends. Germline V CDR1 and CDR2: SGHDT, YYEEEE. The CDR3 contains 15 residues. The CDR3, as DNA: TGTGCCAGCAGCTTCCTGACAGGCCCGACCTCGGAGCAGTACTTC. Translated: CASSFLTGPTSEQYF.

The chain uses TRBV18 and TRBJ2-1; 15 nucleotides agree with TRBD2. V was pared by 2 bases and J by 8 bases, with 1 base of the junction left unmatched. Germline loops: CDR1 KGHSH, CDR2 LQKENI. The CDR3 spans 15 residues. The CDR3 nucleotides are TGTGCCAGCTCACCAGGGACTAGCGGGGGGTATGAGCAGTTCTTC. This gives the protein CASSPGTSGGYEQFF. Together with reference TRBV18 and TRBJ2-1, the CDR3 gives the full variable domain: NAGVMQNPRHLVRRRGQEARLRCSPMKGHSHVYWYRQLPEEGLKFMVYLQKENIIDESGMPKERFSAEFPKEGPSILRIQQVVRGDSAAYFCASSPGTSGGYEQFFGPGTRLTVL.

The gene calls are TRBV19 and TRBJ2-2; 8 bases map to TRBD1. The CDR3 contains 16 residues. The germline V gene encodes CDR1 LNHDA and CDR2 SQIVND (reference sequence). Trimming cost V 9 bases and J 6 bases; bases outside gene matches: 15. The CDR3 DNA follows: TGTGCCAGCTGGAGGTTTCGGACAGGGTCAGCCGGGGAGCTGTTTTTT. This encodes CASWRFRTGSAGELFF.

The V gene is TRBV27, the J gene TRBJ2-7, with 8 bases aligning to TRBD1. This CDR3 spans 16 amino acids. In germline, CDR1 is MNHEY, CDR2 SMNVEV (reference sequence). V was pared by 5 bases and J by 2 bases, with 11 bases of the junction left unmatched. CDR3 DNA: TGTGCCAGCAGTCTAATATCCTCAGGGGGCCCCTACGAGCAGTACTTC. It codes for CASSLISSGGPYEQYF.

This clone has a handful of counts. This chain joins TRBV27 and TRBJ1-1; 7 positions agree with TRBD1. With V trimmed by 3 bases and J by 1 base, 14 bases remained unmatched. The germline V gene has CDR1 MNHEY and CDR2 SMNVEV (reference sequence). The CDR3 has 18 residues. CDR3 DNA: TGTGCCAGCAGTTTTATTCCGAGACAGGGACTTCGGAACACTGAAGCTTTCTTT. The encoded protein is CASSFIPRQGLRNTEAFF.

The chain's CDR3 is CASSEMESANEQFF. The CDR3 bases are TGTGCCAGCAGTGAGATGGAGTCTGCCAATGAGCAGTTCTTC. The chain has TRBV6-1 and TRBJ2-1; unclear D gene. V was clipped by 3 bases and J by 6 bases, with 12 bases between them. The germline V gene encodes CDR1 MNHNS and CDR2 SASEGT. The CDR3 is made up of 14 amino acids.

The V call is TRBV27, the J call TRBJ2-7; TRBD2 aligns across 13 bases. The CDR3 spans 18 residues. CDR1 and CDR2 (germline): MNHEY, SMNVEV (reference sequence). With V trimmed by 6 bases and J by 2 bases, 13 bases remained unmatched. This chain's CDR3 is CASRTPRPGTSGTYEQYF. As DNA, the CDR3 is TGTGCCAGCAGAACACCCCGTCCCGGGACTAGCGGGACCTACGAGCAGTACTTC.

This chain uses TRBV21-1 with TRBJ2-7; the tabulated D call, TRBD1, remains unverified against the DNA. TRBV21-1 counts as a pseudogene. This CDR3 has 15 residues. The CDR3 sequence: CALSWAREVPYEQYF. The CDR3 bases are TGTGCCCTCTCTTGGGCTCGTGAAGTCCCCTACGAGCAGTACTTC.

The CDR3 is CASSLDRVVREQYF. The CDR3 coding sequence is TGTGCCAGCAGCTTAGACAGGGTAGTTCGCGAGCAGTACTTC. The gene calls are TRBV11-1 and TRBJ2-7, with D perhaps TRBD1 (6 bases). The CDR3 contains 14 residues. Germline CDR1 reads SGHAT; CDR2 reads FQDESV (reference sequence). V was trimmed by 1 base and J by 6 bases, leaving 13 bases between them.

The chain recombines TRBV7-2 with TRBJ2-1; tentative D call: TRBD1 (5 bases). V shed 1 base and J shed 6 bases, with 7 bases lying between them. Germline assignment: CDR1 SGHTA and CDR2 FQGNSA. The CDR3 contains 13 residues. The CDR3 nucleotides read TGTGCCAGCAGCTTAGGGCAGGGCAATGAGCAGTTCTTC. It specifies CASSLGQGNEQFF. Combining the CDR3 with reference TRBV7-2 and TRBJ2-1 gives the whole variable domain GAGVSQSPSNKVTEKGKDVELRCDPISGHTALYWYRQSLGQGLEFLIYFQGNSAPDKSGLPSDRFSAERTGGSVSTLTIQRTQQEDSAVYLCASSLGQGNEQFFGPGTRLTVL.

The chain couples TRBV25-1 to TRBJ1-3; 9 positions agree with TRBD1. Per germline, CDR1 MGHDK and CDR2 SYGVNS. Losses at the gene ends were 4 bases for V and 4 bases for J; bases not matched to a gene: 8. The CDR3 covers 16 residues. CDR3 nucleotide sequence: TGTGCCAGCAGTGTCCCGGGACAGGGAAGCGGAAACACCATATATTTT. Translation gives CASSVPGQGSGNTIYF. The full variable domain, in which reference TRBV25-1 and TRBJ1-3 provide the parts outside the CDR3, is EADIYQTPRYLVIGTGKKITLECSQTMGHDKMYWYQQDPGMELHLIHYSYGVNSTEKGDLSSESTVSRIRTEHFPLTLESARPSHTSQYLCASSVPGQGSGNTIYFGEGSWLTVV.

The chain couples TRBV2 to TRBJ2-5; D unresolved. With the DNA end fitting TRBJ2-7 better, the J assignment may be wrong. Per the germline V gene, CDR1 is SNHLY and CDR2 is FYNNEI. The CDR3 totals 11 residues. CDR3 DNA: TGTGCCAGCAGCCCCTTGTACGAGCAGTACTTC. It is translated as CASSPLYEQYF.